This T cell receptor beta chain was retrieved from a study of T cells in Graves' hyperthyroidism and ophthalmopathy (dated by TCRdb to the late 2010s). Study-wide context: Peripheral blood was collected at initial diagnosis, before any treatment. TCR V-J signatures able to tell the groups apart were searched for in a discovery cohort of some 100 patients, of whom roughly 42 had Graves' ophthalmopathy and around 57 had stable Graves' hyperthyroidism. Whether ophthalmopathy could be predicted prospectively was tested in an independent validation cohort made up of under 20 hyperthyroidism patients plus 17 patients who later progressed to ophthalmopathy. For training and testing, the 100 or so patients in the discovery cohort were randomly divided in a 7:3 ratio. The study also compared thyroid tissue and blood T-cell repertoires from several Graves' hyperthyroidism patients. After blood sampling, hyperthyroidism patients were treated with methimazole at a starting dose of 30 mg daily, and ophthalmopathy patients were treated with high-dose intravenous methylprednisolone. The paper reports TCR Vbeta CDR3 sequencing of more than 120 peripheral blood samples: some 44 ophthalmopathy, 75 to 80 hyperthyroidism and around 17 progressor patients. Summary of the overall study and its limitations: No statistical method was used to fix the sample size in advance, and group allocation was not hidden from the investigators. Blood samples also contained most of the expanded thyroid clonotypes (frequency above 0.001), which suggests that blood repertoires may reflect thyroid immune responses. A model built on a 13 V-J signature distinguished ophthalmopathy from stable hyperthyroidism, reaching 85% to 90% sensitivity and 81.08% specificity in cross-validation and 80%/75% in testing. During validation, the model predicted progression to ophthalmopathy a median of approximately 6.5 months ahead of onset, with around 65% sensitivity and roughly 75% specificity.

Amplification of TCR beta CDR3 regions was carried out from RNA transcripts. The first round of RT-PCR for the TCR CDR3 was performed with the HTBI primer set and the Qiagen OneStep RT-PCR kit. Libraries were constructed in a second round of multiplex PCR, after which size selection and purification were performed. Sequencing of the libraries was done on an Illumina HiSeq2000 using paired-end 100 bp reads. The published analysis was carried out like this. SOAPnuke was used to process the raw data, with reads discarded if the reads contained adapters or uncalled bases, had a mean Phred below 15, or lacked an exact constant-primer or identifier match. High-quality paired reads were merged with COPE v1.2.5, and unique nucleotide sequences were defined as clonotypes. MiTCR v1.1 was used to align the clonotypes against IMGT TRBV, TRBD and TRBJ reference segments. Analysis was restricted to V-J combinations with a frequency above 0.0001, which covered about 99% of repertoires. The TCS score was defined as F50 (clonal expansion) divided by E x V (chaos), with BLOSUM62-based TCRdist calculated between CDR3 peptides within each V-J. Welch's t-statistics and random forest reduced fewer than 550 V-J features to around 14, which were used in a naive Bayes classifier (R e1071). The public reads were reanalyzed by TCRdb: fastp trimming at Q25, MiXCR alignment, in-frame beta chains only. Every distinct CDR3 protein forms one entry, paired with its most common genes and DNA. Here the V and J calls rest on TCRdb's processing, not on the authors' analysis. The sample table contains hundreds of thousands of distinct CDR3 sequences; only one count was recorded for less than 15% of them. Roughly a tenth of the sample rests with the top ten.

V is shortened by 6 bases, J by 1 base, and the region joining them spans 6 bases. Sequences DFQATT (CDR1) and SNEGSKA (CDR2) are obtained from the germline V gene (reference sequence). The CDR3 runs 12 amino acids, cysteine and phenylalanine included. Of all the DNA, just the CDR3 is kept, 36 bases in frame from base 1. About this clonotype itself: Its antigen is currently not known. The sample holds no much larger clone one base away, and base qualities are not on file.

Graves' hyperthyroidism was defined as stable when no progression to ophthalmopathy occurred over 18 months of follow-up. Hyperthyroidism patients were aged 18 to 65 years and newly diagnosed, with disease duration of less than 2 months. The study excluded patients with uncontrolled infections, other autoimmune diseases, pregnancy or lactation. Diagnoses were based on clinical symptoms, serum thyroxine and TRAb, thyroid ultrasound and orbital computed tomography. PBMCs were isolated from 7.5 to 10 ml of fresh peripheral blood by Ficoll-Paque density gradient centrifugation. Total RNA was extracted using Trizol reagent, and RNA quality was assessed on an Agilent 2100 Bioanalyzer.

Recombination linked TRBV20-1 to TRBJ2-2, with TRBD1 perhaps the D gene, on 6 matching bases. The receptor was isolated from a woman younger than 35 with Graves' hyperthyroidism. Sequenced: blood. The sequenced DNA is TGCAGTGCACAGGGGAACACCGGGGAGCTGTTTTTT. Its protein is CSAQGNTGELFF.